These 32 T cell receptor beta chains were sequenced from one sample in a study of monozygotic twins with inflammatory bowel disease. Reanalyzing the 5' RACE reads, TCRdb keeps one entry per CDR3 protein, without DNA. This table lists 300,000 to 450,000 distinct CDR3 sequences. The material sequenced was blood. These TCRs come from a human donor with ulcerative colitis or Crohn's disease, or a healthy co-twin of an affected twin (not recorded which).

V and J are TRBV7-8 and TRBJ1-5; the TRBD1 assignment by TCRdb is unverifiable without DNA. This CDR3 region has 18 residues. Germline loops: CDR1 SGHVS, CDR2 FQNEAQ. This CDR3 reads CASSPNLPGGNYNQPQHF.

This chain connects TRBV7-2 to TRBJ1-1; the D call of TRBD1 rests on TCRdb alone, since no DNA is present to check it. The CDR3 has 15 amino acids. CDR1 is SGHTA, CDR2 FQGNSA, per germline. The CDR3 protein is CASSFTGGRVTEAFF.

The chain combines TRBV4-1 with TRBJ2-1; lacking DNA, the TRBD1 call made by TCRdb goes unchecked. Germline V gives CDR1 MGHRA, CDR2 YSYEKL. CDR3 length: 17 amino acids. CDR3 sequence: CASSQDKGAGTYNEQFF.

The chain joins TRBV5-1 to TRBJ2-5; TCRdb returns TRBD2, unconfirmable since there is no DNA. Germline values: CDR1 SGHRS, CDR2 YFSETQ. This CDR3 spans 17 amino acids. The CDR3 loop reads CASSWKSSGGFHETQYF.

The chain combines TRBV5-1 with TRBJ2-7; TCRdb selects TRBD2, and the lack of DNA leaves this call unchecked. The CDR3 consists of 12 residues. The germline V gene encodes CDR1 SGHRS and CDR2 YFSETQ. The CDR3 loop is CASSFTLGEQYF.

J is TRBJ2-1 and V is TRBV4-3; TCRdb gives TRBD2 as the D gene, but with no DNA this cannot be confirmed. The germline CDR1 and CDR2 sequences are LGHNA and YSLEER. The CDR3 covers 15 residues. CDR3 protein: CASSQGVAGGIEQFF.

The chain couples TRBV7-9 to TRBJ2-2; the D gene TCRdb calls, TRBD1, cannot be checked with no DNA. The germline V gene has CDR1 SEHNR and CDR2 FQNEAQ (reference sequence). The CDR3 has 15 amino acids. This chain's CDR3 is CASSFPGQGLGELFF.

V gene TRBV7-2 combines with J gene TRBJ2-5. In germline, CDR1 is SGHTA, CDR2 FQGNSA. The CDR3 spans 16 residues. The CDR3 reads CASSLGQSTNQETQYF. Looking up the rest from reference TRBV7-2 and TRBJ2-5 gives the full variable domain: GAGVSQSPSNKVTEKGKDVELRCDPISGHTALYWYRQSLGQGLEFLIYFQGNSAPDKSGLPSDRFSAERTGGSVSTLTIQRTQQEDSAVYLCASSLGQSTNQETQYFGPGTRLLVL.

The J gene is TRBJ2-1, the V gene TRBV7-3; TCRdb names TRBD2, which stays unverified in the absence of DNA. CDR1 and CDR2 from the germline V gene are SGHTA and FQGTGA. This CDR3 has 14 amino acids. The CDR3 region is CASSFGAGAPEQFF.

The rearrangement links TRBV18 to TRBJ2-3; the TCRdb D gene call, TRBD1, has no DNA to confirm it. CDR3 length equals 16 residues. CDR1 is KGHSH, CDR2 LQKENI, per germline. CDR3 amino acids: CASSSRGQARTDTQYF.

This chain uses TRBV30 with TRBJ2-3; the TCRdb call, TRBD1, lacks DNA for checking. The V gene's germline CDR1 is GTSNPN and CDR2 SVGIG (reference sequence). CDR3 length: 15 amino acids. The CDR3 region is CACQRRQGLPDTQYF.

This sequence joins TRBV4-1 and TRBJ2-2; no DNA is available, so the TRBD1 call from TCRdb remains unchecked. This CDR3 has 18 residues. Germline values: CDR1 MGHRA, CDR2 YSYEKL. The CDR3: CASSQEGPDRSNTGELFF.

This chain links TRBV18 with TRBJ1-2; TCRdb returns TRBD1, unconfirmable since there is no DNA. Germline CDR1 is KGHSH and CDR2 is LQKENI. This CDR3 region has 13 residues. CDR3 sequence reads: CASTTRPDLGYTF.

This chain joins TRBV4-2 and TRBJ1-6. Germline V CDR1 and CDR2: LGHNA, YNFKEQ. The CDR3 is 18 residues long. CDR3 in amino acids: CASSQDTRVLTYNSPLHF.

The V call is TRBV6-5, the J call TRBJ1-1. CDR1 and CDR2 (germline): MNHEY, SVGAGI. This CDR3 contains 15 residues. CDR3 in amino acids: CASSYSRDKNTEAFF.

The V call is TRBV2, the J call TRBJ2-7. The CDR3 covers 14 residues. Germline values: CDR1 SNHLY, CDR2 FYNNEI. CDR3 in amino acids: CASSEVGRSYEQYF. Looking up the rest from reference TRBV2 and TRBJ2-7 gives the full variable domain: EPEVTQTPSHQVTQMGQEVILRCVPISNHLYFYWYRQILGQKVEFLVSFYNNEISEKSEIFDDQFSVERPDGSNFTLKIRSTKLEDSAMYFCASSEVGRSYEQYFGPGTRLTVT.

V and J are TRBV20-1 and TRBJ1-5. This CDR3 spans 17 amino acids. Germline CDR1 reads DFQATT; CDR2 reads SNEGSKA (reference sequence). The CDR3 sequence: CSARVSEPANSNQPQHF.

This rearrangement joins TRBV30 to TRBJ2-7; TCRdb picks TRBD1, but there is no DNA to check that call. This CDR3 spans 14 amino acids. Per the germline V gene, CDR1 is GTSNPN and CDR2 is SVGIG (reference sequence). CDR3 residues: CAWRLTGDADEQYF.

The genes are TRBV2 and TRBJ2-4; TCRdb's D gene call, TRBD2, goes unchecked for lack of DNA. CDR1 SNHLY and CDR2 FYNNEI come from the germline V gene. The CDR3 sequence is 16 residues long. The CDR3 here is CASSGGGLAQLNIQYF.

The V gene is TRBV20-1, the J gene TRBJ2-1; TCRdb reports TRBD1, a call that lacks DNA to check it against. This CDR3 region has 13 residues. CDR1 and CDR2 from the germline V gene are DFQATT and SNEGSKA (reference sequence). This chain's CDR3 is CSATRGGLNEQFF.

The rearrangement uses TRBV12-3 or TRBV12-4 and TRBJ2-5; as DNA is missing, the TRBD2 call by TCRdb cannot be tested. The CDR3 is made up of 15 amino acids. CDR3 residues: CASSSFREGEETQYF.

The V and J genes are TRBV5-1 and TRBJ1-2; the D call of TRBD1 rests on TCRdb alone, since no DNA is present to check it. CDR3 size: 14 residues. The germline CDR1 and CDR2 sequences are SGHRS and YFSETQ. The CDR3 reads CASSSGTGIYGYTF. Variable domain in full (rest from reference TRBV5-1 and TRBJ1-2): KAGVTQTPRYLIKTRGQQVTLSCSPISGHRSVSWYQQTPGQGLQFLFEYFSETQRNKGNFPGRFSGRQFSNSRSEMNVSTLELGDSALYLCASSSGTGIYGYTFGSGTRLTVV.

The chain is built from TRBV12-3 or TRBV12-4 and TRBJ2-1; TCRdb names TRBD2, which stays unverified in the absence of DNA. This CDR3 has 15 amino acids. The CDR3: CASSPSGGFYNEQFF.

This chain joins TRBV5-1 and TRBJ1-1. Per germline, CDR1 SGHRS and CDR2 YFSETQ. The CDR3 is 15 residues long. The CDR3 sequence: CASSPTHEMNTEAFF.

The rearrangement uses TRBV7-3 and TRBJ2-5; the TCRdb D gene call, TRBD2, has no DNA to confirm it. From germline, CDR1 is SGHTA and CDR2 FQGTGA. There are 15 residues in the CDR3. The CDR3 protein is CASSPGGGPQETQYF.

This chain links TRBV6-5 with TRBJ2-1. Germline V lookup: CDR1 MNHEY, CDR2 SVGAGI. The CDR3 extends over 16 amino acids. The CDR3 loop is CASSYSGRSSYNEQFF.

The chain couples TRBV29-1 to TRBJ1-1; TCRdb indicates TRBD1, and absent DNA this call remains unverified. Germline V CDR1 and CDR2: SQVTM, ANQGSEA. CDR3 length: 12 amino acids. CDR3 loop: CSGGQGAGEAFF.

The chain carries TRBV28 and TRBJ1-1; the TRBD1 assignment by TCRdb is unverifiable without DNA. Germline V CDR1 and CDR2: MDHEN, SYDVKM. The CDR3 runs 16 residues. CDR3 sequence: CASTLPGSRGSTEAFF. The complete variable domain, with remaining parts taken from reference TRBV28 and TRBJ1-1, reads DVKVTQSSRYLVKRTGEKVFLECVQDMDHENMFWYRQDPGLGLRLIYFSYDVKMKEKGDIPEGYSVSREKKERFSLILESASTNQTSMYLCASTLPGSRGSTEAFFGQGTRLTVV.

The J gene is TRBJ2-1, the V gene TRBV7-7; TCRdb's D call of TRBD1 is untestable without DNA. This CDR3 spans 16 amino acids. CDR1 is SSHAT, CDR2 FNYEAQ, per germline (reference sequence). CDR3 sequence reads: CASSLEGAGVVNEQFF. The variable domain in full, completed from reference TRBV7-7 and TRBJ2-1, reads GAGVSQSPRYKVTKRGQDVTLRCDPISSHATLYWYQQALGQGPEFLTYFNYEAQPDKSGLPSDRFSAERPEGSISTLTIQRTEQRDSAMYRCASSLEGAGVVNEQFFGPGTRLTVL.

V usage is TRBV5-1 and J usage is TRBJ2-4; without DNA, the TCRdb call of TRBD1 cannot be checked. CDR1 and CDR2 (germline): SGHRS, YFSETQ. The CDR3 covers 14 residues. This chain's CDR3 is CASSLEQGEDIQYF.

The V call is TRBV4-3, the J call TRBJ2-3; TCRdb proposes TRBD2, but this gene call is untestable without DNA. Germline V gene data show CDR1 as LGHNA and CDR2 as YSLEER. The CDR3 loop spans 17 amino acids. The CDR3 sequence: CASSQEERPTSTDTQYF.

CDR3 protein: CASSLGGLAGVNSYNEQFF. The chain combines TRBV11-2 with TRBJ2-1; TCRdb's D call of TRBD2 is untestable without DNA. Per the germline V gene, CDR1 is SGHAT and CDR2 is FQNNGV. The CDR3 contains 19 residues.